This T cell receptor beta chain emerged from a study of OX40 agonist ivuxolimab in advanced cancers. Study-level background: One patient with hepatocellular carcinoma and two with cutaneous melanoma, three in all, had partial responses.

Deletions cut 0 bases from V and 4 bases from J, with 9 bases between. This CDR3 is built from 14 residues. The V gene's germline CDR1 is MNHEY and CDR2 SVGAGI. With respect to this clone: Its antigen is unknown.

Study conclusions and caveats: The expanded peripheral T cells' antigen specificity was not determined. At 0.1 to 3.0 mg/kg, clonal expansion of CD4+ and CD8+ blood T cells had occurred by week 6. On average, CD8+ T cells showed a greater number of expanded clones than CD4+.

The repertoire was sequenced with immunoSEQ multiplex PCR; TCRdb's copy has only in-frame clones and lacks some. The profile shows fewer than 20,000 clones, more than 80% of them singletons. Specimen: CD4+ or CD8+ T cells sorted from blood, collected in a trial of the OX40 agonist ivuxolimab. The sequence was collected from an adult with an advanced solid tumor such as melanoma, head and neck, liver or kidney cancer. The chain has TRBV6-5 and TRBJ1-2; D gene unclear. The CDR3 reads CASSYSRQAYGYTF. DNA of the CDR3: TGTGCCAGCAGTTACTCGAGGCAGGCCTATGGCTACACCTTC.